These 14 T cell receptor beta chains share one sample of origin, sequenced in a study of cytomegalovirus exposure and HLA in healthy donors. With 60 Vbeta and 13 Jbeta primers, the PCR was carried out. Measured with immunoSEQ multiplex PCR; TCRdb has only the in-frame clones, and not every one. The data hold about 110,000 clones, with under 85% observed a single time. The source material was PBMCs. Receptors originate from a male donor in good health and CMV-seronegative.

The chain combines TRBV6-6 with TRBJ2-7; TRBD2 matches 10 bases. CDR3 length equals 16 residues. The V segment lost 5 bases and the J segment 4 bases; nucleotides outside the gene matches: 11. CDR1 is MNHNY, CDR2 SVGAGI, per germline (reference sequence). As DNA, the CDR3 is TGTGCCAGCAGTCGGCCCCATAGCGGGAGGACGTACGAGCAGTACTTC. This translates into CASSRPHSGRTYEQYF.

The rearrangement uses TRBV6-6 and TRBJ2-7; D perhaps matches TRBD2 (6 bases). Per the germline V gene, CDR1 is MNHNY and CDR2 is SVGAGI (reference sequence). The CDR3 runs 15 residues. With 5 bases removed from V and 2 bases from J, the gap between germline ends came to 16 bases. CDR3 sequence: CASSTRGSGAYEQYF. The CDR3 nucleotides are TGTGCCAGCAGTACCCGGGGTAGCGGAGCCTACGAGCAGTACTTC.

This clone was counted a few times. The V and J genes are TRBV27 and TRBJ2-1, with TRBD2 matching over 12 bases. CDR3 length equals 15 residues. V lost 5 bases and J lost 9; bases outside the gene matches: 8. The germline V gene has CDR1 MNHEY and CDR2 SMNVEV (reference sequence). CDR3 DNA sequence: TGTGCCAGCAGTGACCGACTAGCGGGAGCAGGTGAGCAGTTCTTC. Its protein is CASSDRLAGAGEQFF.

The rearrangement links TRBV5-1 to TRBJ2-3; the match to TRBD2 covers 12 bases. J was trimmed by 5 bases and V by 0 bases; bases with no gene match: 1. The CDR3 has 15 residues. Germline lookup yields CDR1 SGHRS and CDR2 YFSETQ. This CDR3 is CASSLALAGGDTQYF. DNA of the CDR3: TGCGCCAGCAGCTTGGCACTAGCGGGAGGAGATACGCAGTATTTT. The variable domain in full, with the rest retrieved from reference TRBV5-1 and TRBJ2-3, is KAGVTQTPRYLIKTRGQQVTLSCSPISGHRSVSWYQQTPGQGLQFLFEYFSETQRNKGNFPGRFSGRQFSNSRSEMNVSTLELGDSALYLCASSLALAGGDTQYFGPGTRLTVL.

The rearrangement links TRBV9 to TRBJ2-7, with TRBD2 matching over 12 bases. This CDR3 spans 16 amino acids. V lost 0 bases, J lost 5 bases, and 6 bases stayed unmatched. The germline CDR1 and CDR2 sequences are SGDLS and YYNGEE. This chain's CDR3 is CASSVGGLAGINEQYF. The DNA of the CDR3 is TGTGCCAGCAGCGTAGGTGGACTAGCGGGAATAAACGAGCAGTACTTC.

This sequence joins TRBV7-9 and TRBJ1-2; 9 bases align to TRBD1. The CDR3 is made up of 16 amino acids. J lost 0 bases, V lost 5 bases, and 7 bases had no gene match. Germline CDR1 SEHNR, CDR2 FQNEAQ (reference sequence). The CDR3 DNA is TGTGCCAGCAGCCCGACCCGGGACAGGGCTAACTATGGCTACACCTTC. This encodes CASSPTRDRANYGYTF.

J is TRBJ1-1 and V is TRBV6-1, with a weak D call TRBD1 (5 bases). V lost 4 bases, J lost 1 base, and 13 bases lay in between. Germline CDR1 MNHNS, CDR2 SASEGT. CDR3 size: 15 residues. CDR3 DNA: TGTGCCAGCAGTGCGACGGGACTCGGGAACACTGAAGCTTTCTTT. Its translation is CASSATGLGNTEAFF.

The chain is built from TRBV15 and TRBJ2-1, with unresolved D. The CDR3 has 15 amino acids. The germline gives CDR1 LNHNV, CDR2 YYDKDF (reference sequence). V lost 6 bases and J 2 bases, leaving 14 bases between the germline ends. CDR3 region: CATREDSQPYNEQFF. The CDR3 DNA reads TGTGCCACCAGAGAAGACTCCCAGCCCTACAATGAGCAGTTCTTC.

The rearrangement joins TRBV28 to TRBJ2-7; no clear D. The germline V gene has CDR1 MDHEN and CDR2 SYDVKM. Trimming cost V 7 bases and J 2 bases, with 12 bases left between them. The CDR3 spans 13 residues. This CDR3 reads CASISYKTYEQYF. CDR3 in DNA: TGTGCCAGCATATCTTACAAGACCTACGAGCAGTACTTC.

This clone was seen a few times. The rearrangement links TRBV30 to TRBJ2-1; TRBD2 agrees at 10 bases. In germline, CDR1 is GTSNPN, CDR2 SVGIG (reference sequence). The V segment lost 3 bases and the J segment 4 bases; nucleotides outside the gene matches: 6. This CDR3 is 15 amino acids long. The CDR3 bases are TGTGCCTGGAGGCTGACTAGCGGGCGATACAATGAGCAGTTCTTC. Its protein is CAWRLTSGRYNEQFF.

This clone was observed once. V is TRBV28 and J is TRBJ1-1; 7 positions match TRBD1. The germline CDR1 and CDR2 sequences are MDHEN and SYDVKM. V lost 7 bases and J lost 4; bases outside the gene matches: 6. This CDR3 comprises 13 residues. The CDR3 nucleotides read TGTGCCAGCATAGACAGGGTTGGCACTGAAGCTTTCTTT. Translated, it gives CASIDRVGTEAFF.

CDR3 amino acids: CASSFGGAGTGELFF. The CDR3 DNA reads TGTGCCAGCAGTTTTGGGGGGGCGGGTACCGGGGAGCTGTTTTTT. The chain couples TRBV27 to TRBJ2-2; TRBD2 is a possible D gene (7 bases). Germline assignment: CDR1 MNHEY and CDR2 SMNVEV (reference sequence). CDR3 length: 15 amino acids. Trimming pared 3 bases from V and 5 bases from J, leaving 13 bases between.

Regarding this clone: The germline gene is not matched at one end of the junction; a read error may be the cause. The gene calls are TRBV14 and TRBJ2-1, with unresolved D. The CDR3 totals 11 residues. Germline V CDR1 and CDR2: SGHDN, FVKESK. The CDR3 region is CASSQEHDQFF. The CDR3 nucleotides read TGTGCCAGCAGCCAAGAACATGATCAGTTCTTC.

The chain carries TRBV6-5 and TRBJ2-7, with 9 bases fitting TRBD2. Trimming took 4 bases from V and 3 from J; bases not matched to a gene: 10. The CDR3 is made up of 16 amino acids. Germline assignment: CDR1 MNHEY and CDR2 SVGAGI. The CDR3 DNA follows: TGTGCCAGCAGTTCCTCTGGCGGGAGGGCCCACTACGAGCAGTACTTC. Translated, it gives CASSSSGGRAHYEQYF.